The 18 T cell receptor beta chains below come from one sample, sequenced in a study of control samples from healthy donors and cancer patients. The protocol was immunoSEQ multiplex PCR, while the TCRdb copy is restricted to in-frame clones and leaves out a portion. The repertoire has 170,000 or so clones, 90% to 95% of them found once; the top ten carry 1.4%. The material sequenced was blood. The source of these receptors is a man in his thirties or forties in good health.

The chain is built from TRBV27 and TRBJ2-2, with 14 bases matching TRBD2. The CDR3 length is 16 residues. CDR1 MNHEY and CDR2 SMNVEV come from the germline V gene (reference sequence). After removal of 6 bases from V and 6 bases from J, the junction contained 6 bases not matched to a gene. CDR3 coding DNA: TGTGCCAGCAGCCCCCCGGGACTAGCGGGAGCCGGGGAGCTGTTTTTT. This sequence encodes CASSPPGLAGAGELFF.

CDR3 region: CATRDSSRAQETQYF. The CDR3 coding sequence is TGTGCCACCAGAGACTCATCCCGTGCCCAAGAGACCCAGTACTTC. V and J are TRBV10-3 and TRBJ2-5; no firm D call. The V end lost 10 bases, the J end lost 1 base, and 19 bases lay between the germline ends. CDR1 is ENHRY and CDR2 is SYGVKD in the germline V gene. This CDR3 is 15 amino acids long.

This sequence joins TRBV4-3 and TRBJ1-4; TRBD1 matches at 7 bases. The ends lost 1 base at V and 7 bases at J; junction bases unmatched: 3. CDR3 length: 14 amino acids. CDR1 is LGHNA and CDR2 is YSLEER in the germline V gene. The CDR3 loop reads CASSQGQGSEKLFF. The CDR3, as DNA: TGCGCCAGCAGCCAAGGACAGGGAAGTGAAAAACTGTTTTTT.

This chain links TRBV6-2 or TRBV6-3 with TRBJ1-1; 7 bases match TRBD1. Trimming cost V 5 bases and J 1 base; bases outside gene matches: 7. Germline V gene sequence: CDR1 MNHEY, CDR2 SVGEGT. The CDR3 sequence is 15 residues long. The CDR3 bases are TGTGCCAGCAGTCCACCCCGGGACAGGAACACTGAAGCTTTCTTT. Translation: CASSPPRDRNTEAFF.

The rearrangement uses TRBV24-1 and TRBJ2-6; TRBD1 might be the D (5 bases). The CDR3 is 16 residues long. Trimming cost V 3 bases and J 2 bases, with 10 bases left between them. CDR1 and CDR2 from the germline V gene are KGHDR and SFDVKD. This CDR3 reads CATSDTDSTGANVLTF. CDR3 nucleotides: TGTGCCACCAGTGATACCGACAGCACTGGGGCCAACGTCCTGACTTTC.

The chain employs TRBV11-2 and TRBJ1-6, with TRBD1 matching 8 bases. Trimming cost V 5 bases and J 7 bases; bases outside gene matches: 16. CDR3 length: 18 residues. CDR1 and CDR2 (germline): SGHAT, FQNNGV. CDR3 bases: TGTGCCAGCAGCCACCTATGGGGCAGGACAGGGACCAATTCACCCCTCCACTTT. Its translation is CASSHLWGRTGTNSPLHF. The entire variable domain, with the rest obtained from reference TRBV11-2 and TRBJ1-6, is as follows: EAGVAQSPRYKIIEKRQSVAFWCNPISGHATLYWYQQILGQGPKLLIQFQNNGVVDDSQLPKDRFSAERLKGVDSTLKIQPAKLEDSAVYLCASSHLWGRTGTNSPLHFGNGTRLTVT.

This chain connects TRBV6-5 to TRBJ1-1, with TRBD1 as a possible D gene (6 bases). This CDR3 is 14 amino acids long. The V and J ends lost 2 bases and 5 bases respectively, with 12 bases between them. Germline values: CDR1 MNHEY, CDR2 SVGAGI. The CDR3 loop is CASSYEGGKTEAFF. CDR3 DNA: TGTGCCAGCAGTTACGAAGGGGGGAAGACTGAAGCTTTCTTT.

V usage is TRBV5-5 and J usage is TRBJ2-2; no clear D. The ends were cut back, 5 bases at V and 0 bases at J, with 14 bases in the middle. The CDR3 is 16 residues long. Looked up from germline, CDR1 is SGHKS and CDR2 is YYEKEE (reference sequence). The CDR3 protein is CASRIGPAPNTGELFF. DNA for the CDR3: TGTGCCAGCAGAATAGGACCCGCCCCGAACACCGGGGAGCTGTTTTTT.

The chain recombines TRBV18 with TRBJ1-5; 12 nucleotides match TRBD1. CDR3 size: 16 residues. The germline CDR1 and CDR2 sequences are KGHSH and LQKENI. With 3 bases clipped from V and 6 bases from J, the junction kept 6 bases outside the gene matches. CDR3 sequence reads: CASSPPGQGASQPQHF. As DNA, the CDR3 is TGTGCCAGCTCACCTCCGGGACAGGGGGCGAGTCAGCCCCAGCATTTT.

Only one count was recorded for this clone. The V call is TRBV29-1, the J call TRBJ1-1; D is unresolved. The germline V gene encodes CDR1 SQVTM and CDR2 ANQGSEA. The CDR3 is 16 residues long. V lost 1 base and J 0 bases, leaving 15 bases between the germline ends. The CDR3, as DNA: TGCAGCGTTGAAGTTCTCCCACGGACCATGAACACTGAAGCTTTCTTT. Translating gives CSVEVLPRTMNTEAFF.

The V and J genes are TRBV30 and TRBJ2-3; D unclear. V lost 5 bases, J lost 5 bases, and 5 bases lay in between. Germline V gene sequence: CDR1 GTSNPN, CDR2 SVGIG (reference sequence). CDR3 length: 10 residues. Written as DNA, the CDR3 is TGTGCCTGGGCACGAGATACGCAGTATTTT. Its protein product is CAWARDTQYF.

In its sample, this clone was seen once. J is TRBJ1-2 and V is TRBV21-1. TRBV21-1 is classified as a pseudogene. The CDR3 is 14 residues long. The CDR3 here is CASSIPVQNYGYTF. Written as DNA, the CDR3 is TGTGCCAGCAGCATTCCGGTCCAGAACTATGGCTACACCTTC.

The chain is built from TRBV14 and TRBJ2-5, with 9 bases matching TRBD2. The CDR3 extends over 14 amino acids. V shed 5 bases and J 5 bases; nucleotides not matched to a gene: 6. Germline V lookup: CDR1 SGHDN, CDR2 FVKESK. CDR3 DNA: TGTGCCAGCAGCGATAGCGGGAGCTGGGAGACCCAGTACTTC. Amino acids: CASSDSGSWETQYF.

V and J are TRBV5-1 and TRBJ2-3; 8 bases agree with TRBD2. CDR1 is SGHRS, CDR2 YFSETQ, per germline. This CDR3 has 15 amino acids. J was trimmed by 4 bases and V by 1 base; bases with no gene match: 5. The CDR3 loop is CASSLRAGGADTQYF. CDR3 nucleotides: TGCGCCAGCAGCTTGCGTGCCGGGGGGGCAGATACGCAGTATTTT.

The J gene is TRBJ1-4, the V gene TRBV3-1 (or the pseudogene TRBV3-2), with D possibly being TRBD1 (5 bases). This CDR3 comprises 14 residues. V lost 4 bases to trimming and J lost 7 bases, with 13 bases between them. Germline CDR1 is LGHDT and CDR2 is YNNKEL (reference sequence). The CDR3 coding sequence is TGTGCCAGCAGCCTTAGACAGAAGGGTGAAAAACTGTTTTTT. Its protein product is CASSLRQKGEKLFF.

This sequence joins TRBV7-9 and TRBJ2-3; no definite D call. The CDR3 extends over 16 amino acids. Germline V gene sequence: CDR1 SEHNR, CDR2 FQNEAQ (reference sequence). Trimming took off 0 bases at V and 7 bases at J, with 17 bases between the two ends. The CDR3 protein is CASSLAHRVGRYTQYF. CDR3 bases: TGTGCCAGCAGCTTAGCGCATAGGGTAGGACGCTATACGCAGTATTTT.

This chain joins TRBV6-5 and TRBJ1-1, with 7 positions matching TRBD1. The J segment lost 7 bases and the V segment lost 5 bases, leaving 4 bases of the junction unmatched. CDR3 length: 12 residues. Looked up from germline, CDR1 is MNHEY and CDR2 is SVGAGI. CDR3 residues: CASSLQGGEAFF. The CDR3 nucleotides read TGTGCCAGCAGTCTGCAGGGGGGTGAAGCTTTCTTT.

This sequence joins TRBV20-1 and TRBJ2-1; 9 bases agree with TRBD1. In germline, CDR1 is DFQATT, CDR2 SNEGSKA (reference sequence). This CDR3 has 22 amino acids. J lost 0 bases, V lost 3 bases, and 24 bases had no gene match. In DNA, the CDR3 is TGCAGTGCTAGTCCCTCGGGACAGGGTAGTTCGAGCGGGTTCAGCTCCTACAATGAGCAGTTCTTC. Translating gives CSASPSGQGSSSGFSSYNEQFF.